Here is one T cell receptor (beta chain) with its context. The antigen is undetermined. TCRdb re-derived calls from the RT-PCR reads in MiXCR, one entry per CDR3 protein. The sample lists fewer than 600,000 distinct CDR3 sequences; roughly 7.9% were seen once. The record originates from a study of response to subunit inactivated influenza vaccine. Study results and caveats: Authors suggested seasonal influenza vaccinations each recruit few new T cells.

In germline, CDR1 is SNHLY, CDR2 FYNNEI. The CDR3 loop spans 13 amino acids. V was shortened by 8 bases and J by 1 base, with 11 bases between the two germline ends. V and J are TRBV2 and TRBJ2-5; D gene unclear. The sample was PBMCs from blood, taken less than 30 months after vaccination. This TCR came from a man between 50 and 70 years old who received an inactivated influenza vaccine. The CDR3 DNA sequence: TGTGCCAGCCGTATGCGATCCCAAGAGACCCAGTACTTC. Its translation is CASRMRSQETQYF.